A single sample gave rise to the 15 T cell receptor beta chains below, sequenced in a study of blood T cell repertoires in COVID-19. The protocol was immunoSEQ multiplex PCR, while the TCRdb copy is restricted to in-frame clones and leaves out a portion. The sample lists 200,000 to 250,000 clones, about 81% occurring once. Material: peripheral blood. All receptors come from a woman in her 70s with COVID-19, enrolled during active disease.

The chain employs TRBV3-1 (or the pseudogene TRBV3-2) and TRBJ2-7; D remains unclear. CDR1 and CDR2 (germline): LGHDT, YNNKEL (reference sequence). Trimming pared 4 bases from V and 0 bases from J, leaving 10 bases between. The CDR3 extends over 14 amino acids. The CDR3, as DNA: TGTGCCAGCAGCCCCCTTGCGTCCTCCTACGAGCAGTACTTC. Translated, it gives CASSPLASSYEQYF.

Of note for this clone: The sample holds other DNA sequences that translate to the same CDR3. The rearrangement links TRBV28 to TRBJ1-1, with 9 nucleotides matching TRBD1. The germline gives CDR1 MDHEN, CDR2 SYDVKM. This CDR3 spans 14 amino acids. The trim removed 5 bases at V and 5 bases at J, leaving 6 bases unmatched. The CDR3 DNA reads TGTGCCAGCAGTCCGGGACAGGGCTGGACTGAAGCTTTCTTT. Translating it yields CASSPGQGWTEAFF. Using reference TRBV28 and TRBJ1-1 for the parts outside the CDR3, the full variable domain is DVKVTQSSRYLVKRTGEKVFLECVQDMDHENMFWYRQDPGLGLRLIYFSYDVKMKEKGDIPEGYSVSREKKERFSLILESASTNQTSMYLCASSPGQGWTEAFFGQGTRLTVV.

The table lists this clone with a few counts. In DNA, the CDR3 is TGTGCCAGCAGCTTACGACCCGGCGGTGATTCACCCCTCCACTTT. This gives the protein CASSLRPGGDSPLHF. The gene calls are TRBV7-8 and TRBJ1-6, with D unclear. The CDR3 loop spans 15 amino acids. The ends were cut back, 2 bases at V and 8 bases at J, with 13 bases in the middle. Germline lookup yields CDR1 SGHVS and CDR2 FQNEAQ.

This clone came up once. V and J are TRBV7-2 and TRBJ2-2, with 8 bases aligning to TRBD2. V shed 4 bases and J 6 bases; nucleotides not matched to a gene: 10. The CDR3 extends over 16 amino acids. CDR1 is SGHTA and CDR2 is FQGNSA in the germline V gene. CDR3 protein: CASSYMGLVGPGELFF. CDR3 coding DNA: TGTGCCAGCAGCTATATGGGACTAGTGGGGCCCGGGGAGCTGTTTTTT.

The count of this clone is one. The rearrangement links TRBV7-8 to TRBJ2-7; 8 bases are shared with TRBD2. Germline-derived CDR1 and CDR2 are SGHVS and FQNEAQ. The ends lost 4 bases at V and 0 bases at J; junction bases unmatched: 8. The length of the CDR3 is 16 residues. In DNA, the CDR3 is TGTGCCAGCAGCTCCCAGTTAGCGGGGAGCTCCTACGAGCAGTACTTC. This gives the protein CASSSQLAGSSYEQYF.

This chain connects TRBV6-2 or TRBV6-3 to TRBJ2-7, with TRBD1 identical over 8 bases. Germline CDR1 and CDR2: MNHEY and SVGEGT. V lost 5 bases and J lost 7; bases outside the gene matches: 7. The CDR3 spans 13 residues. The CDR3 region has the DNA TGTGCCAGCAGTGAGACAGGGGCTCGGGAGCAGTACTTC. Translation gives CASSETGAREQYF.

The rearrangement joins TRBV6-2 or TRBV6-3 to TRBJ1-5, with TRBD1 identical over 9 bases. V trimming: 2 bases; J trimming: 2 bases; junction bases outside the gene matches: 4. Germline CDR1 and CDR2: MNHEY and SVGEGT. CDR3 length: 16 amino acids. CDR3 sequence (DNA): TGTGCCAGCAGTTACCCAACAGGGGGCGGCAATCAGCCCCAGCATTTT. This encodes CASSYPTGGGNQPQHF.

The chain combines TRBV27 with TRBJ1-5; D is unclear. The V end was cut by 5 bases, the J end by 1 base, with 15 bases between. Germline V gene sequence: CDR1 MNHEY, CDR2 SMNVEV (reference sequence). The CDR3 runs to 16 residues. CDR3 sequence reads: CASSPWQTYSNQPQHF. In DNA, the CDR3 is TGTGCCAGCAGTCCCTGGCAGACTTACAGCAATCAGCCCCAGCATTTT.

This chain links TRBV7-9 with TRBJ1-2; a weak D match, TRBD1 (6 bases). Trimming removed 5 bases at V and 12 bases at J, with 16 bases between. From germline, CDR1 is SEHNR and CDR2 FQNEAQ (reference sequence). This CDR3 has 12 amino acids. CDR3 coding DNA: TGTGCCAGCAGCGCGGACAGCCGGTCGAACACCTTC. It codes for CASSADSRSNTF. Using reference TRBV7-9 and TRBJ1-2 for the parts outside the CDR3, the full variable domain is DTGVSQNPRHKITKRGQNVTFRCDPISEHNRLYWYRQTLGQGPEFLTYFQNEAQLEKSRLLSDRFSAERPKGSFSTLEIQRTEQGDSAMYLCASSADSRSNTFGSGTRLTVV.

This chain connects TRBV19 to TRBJ2-2; 10 nucleotides agree with TRBD2. This CDR3 spans 16 amino acids. Germline V gene lookup returns CDR1 LNHDA and CDR2 SQIVND (reference sequence). The trim removed 1 base at V and 3 bases at J, leaving 2 bases unmatched. CDR3 sequence: CASSIGLAGYTGELFF. CDR3 nucleotides: TGTGCCAGTAGTATAGGACTAGCGGGTTACACCGGGGAGCTGTTTTTT.

This chain connects TRBV12-3 or TRBV12-4 to TRBJ1-1; D is undetermined. V lost 3 bases and J lost 1, with 6 bases in between. The CDR3 length is 13 residues. The CDR3 protein is CASSLGRNTEAFF. CDR3 coding DNA: TGTGCCAGCAGTTTGGGCAGGAACACTGAAGCTTTCTTT.

This sequence joins TRBV7-7 and TRBJ2-1; 11 bases fit TRBD2. This CDR3 has 16 amino acids. Germline V gives CDR1 SSHAT, CDR2 FNYEAQ (reference sequence). With V trimmed by 4 bases and J by 3 bases, 5 bases remained unmatched. CDR3: CASSSEGTSGYNEQFF. CDR3 DNA: TGTGCCAGCAGCTCTGAAGGGACTAGCGGCTACAATGAGCAGTTCTTC.

This clone is a singleton in its sample. This rearrangement joins TRBV7-8 to TRBJ1-6; tentative D call: TRBD1 (5 bases). The CDR3 is 17 amino acids. Germline V lookup: CDR1 SGHVS, CDR2 FQNEAQ. The ends were cut back, 5 bases at V and 9 bases at J, with 23 bases in the middle. CDR3 in amino acids: CASSKGYKGGQGSPLHF. DNA of the CDR3: TGTGCCAGCAGCAAGGGGTACAAGGGCGGTCAAGGTTCACCCCTCCACTTT.

The chain uses TRBV6-5 and TRBJ2-1, with 9 bases identical to TRBD1. Germline assignment: CDR1 MNHEY and CDR2 SVGAGI. This CDR3 has 15 amino acids. Trimming took 6 bases from V and 3 from J; bases not matched to a gene: 6. The CDR3 loop is CASSRQGGNYNEQFF. CDR3 DNA sequence: TGTGCCAGCAGCCGACAGGGGGGGAACTACAATGAGCAGTTCTTC.

This sequence joins TRBV2 and TRBJ2-1; D is possibly TRBD2 (5 bases). V was trimmed by 8 bases and J by 1 base, leaving 15 bases between them. Germline V CDR1 and CDR2: SNHLY, FYNNEI. CDR3 size: 15 residues. Here the CDR3 reads CASLIGSGSYNEQFF. The CDR3 DNA sequence: TGTGCCAGCTTAATTGGGAGTGGATCCTACAATGAGCAGTTCTTC.